This entry lists 21 T cell receptor beta chains sequenced from one sample in a study of human T cells and chemical hapten exposure (dated by TCRdb to the early 2020s). The library was built by means of RACE. Sequencing took place on a NextSeq 500. TCRdb reworked the public reads: Q25 trimming with fastp, MiXCR clone assembly, productive beta chains retained. Under each unique CDR3 protein, matching rows form one entry showing the most common genes and DNA. Here the sample has about 80,000 distinct CDR3 sequences; 14% occur a single time. The ten largest make up over 3.5% of the sample. The sample's time point label, in plain terms: pre-sensitization, week 0. This sample's treatment or condition label indicates: therapeutic diphenylcyclopropenone sensitization with weekly scalp DPC. The specimen was whole blood, collected in connection with sensitization to the hapten diphenylcyclopropenone (DPC). The receptors derive from a woman in her forties or fifties with alopecia areata. Some clones in this sample may be carry-over from other donors' samples.

This clonotype was picked up a small number of times. The rearrangement uses TRBV19 and TRBJ2-7; D may be TRBD2 (5 bases). The CDR3 consists of 14 residues. V was clipped by 3 bases and J by 3 bases, with 12 bases between them. From germline, CDR1 is LNHDA and CDR2 SQIVND (reference sequence). The DNA for the CDR3 is TGTGCCAGTAGTATCTCCGGGATCTACTACGAGCAGTACTTC. Amino acids: CASSISGIYYEQYF.

This chain links TRBV12-3 or TRBV12-4 with TRBJ1-2, with D maybe TRBD1 (5 bases). This CDR3 has 14 amino acids. The ends were cut back, 3 bases at V and 3 bases at J, with 11 bases in the middle. CDR3 loop: CASSLQGRDYGYTF. CDR3 coding DNA: TGTGCCAGCAGTTTGCAGGGTAGAGACTATGGCTACACCTTC.

This clonotype was observed a few times. The chain joins TRBV10-1 to TRBJ1-6, with TRBD1 identical over 9 bases. The CDR3 contains 13 residues. Germline CDR1 WNHNN, CDR2 SYGVQD (reference sequence). Trimming cost V 9 bases and J 8 bases; bases outside gene matches: 5. The CDR3 DNA reads TGCGCCAGGCCGGGACAGGGCCATTCACCCCTCCACTTT. Translation: CARPGQGHSPLHF.

This clonotype has a handful of counts. The chain joins TRBV20-1 to TRBJ2-5; D unclear. V lost 5 bases to trimming and J lost 5 bases, with 9 bases between them. The germline V gene encodes CDR1 DFQATT and CDR2 SNEGSKA (reference sequence). The CDR3 consists of 11 residues. CDR3 DNA: TGCAGTGCTGCTCTACTTGAGACCCAGTACTTC. Its translation: CSAALLETQYF.

CDR3 bases: TGCAGCGTTGGTCAGGGATCCGCCGGGGAGCTGTTTTTT. Amino acids: CSVGQGSAGELFF. The V gene is TRBV29-1, the J gene TRBJ2-2, with D possibly being TRBD1 (5 bases). The CDR3 runs to 13 residues. CDR1 is SQVTM, CDR2 ANQGSEA, per germline. The V and J ends lost 4 bases and 6 bases respectively, with 12 bases between them.

The table lists this clonotype with a few counts. At one end, the junction sequence differs from germline, possibly due to a read error. This sequence joins TRBV7-9 and TRBJ1-6; maybe TRBD1 (5 bases). Per the germline V gene, CDR1 is SEHNR and CDR2 is FQNEAQ (reference sequence). The CDR3 spans 15 residues. CDR3 in amino acids: CVSSSPGRGDSPLHF. The CDR3, as DNA: TGTGTCAGCAGCTCCCCGGGGAGGGGTGATTCACCCCTCCACTTT.

The chain combines TRBV20-1 with TRBJ2-1, with 7 bases lining up with TRBD2. This CDR3 is 16 amino acids long. Germline loops: CDR1 DFQATT, CDR2 SNEGSKA (reference sequence). Losses at the gene ends were 0 bases for V and 2 bases for J; bases not matched to a gene: 7. CDR3 region: CSARDIASGTYNEQFF. CDR3 in DNA: TGCAGTGCTAGAGATATAGCTAGCGGTACCTACAATGAGCAGTTCTTC.

The sample holds a few counts of this clonotype. V gene TRBV28 combines with J gene TRBJ1-1; D is uncertain. V was trimmed by 6 bases and J by 7 bases, leaving 12 bases between them. The V gene's germline CDR1 is MDHEN and CDR2 SYDVKM. The CDR3 runs 12 residues. DNA for the CDR3: TGTGCCAGCAGAAAAGGACGGGATGAAGCTTTCTTT. This codes for CASRKGRDEAFF.

This clonotype came up a few times. The CDR3: CASSLRPGAVTTQYF. The CDR3 nucleotides are TGCGCCAGCAGCTTGCGGCCAGGGGCCGTGACAACGCAGTATTTT. The rearrangement links TRBV5-1 to TRBJ2-3; D might be TRBD1 (6 bases). This CDR3 is 15 amino acids long. Germline loops: CDR1 SGHRS, CDR2 YFSETQ. Between the trimmed V and J ends, which lost 1 base and 9 bases, there was a span of 18 bases. The full variable domain, rest sourced from reference TRBV5-1 and TRBJ2-3, is KAGVTQTPRYLIKTRGQQVTLSCSPISGHRSVSWYQQTPGQGLQFLFEYFSETQRNKGNFPGRFSGRQFSNSRSEMNVSTLELGDSALYLCASSLRPGAVTTQYFGPGTRLTVL.

In its sample, this clonotype was seen a few times. J is TRBJ2-7 and V is TRBV6-5; 7 bases agree with TRBD1. CDR1 is MNHEY, CDR2 SVGAGI, per germline. Trimming removed 5 bases from V and 3 bases from J; junction bases left unmatched: 7. This CDR3 has 14 amino acids. This CDR3 is CASSRTGENYEQYF. CDR3 DNA sequence: TGTGCCAGCAGTAGGACAGGAGAAAACTACGAGCAGTACTTC.

The genes are TRBV7-2 and TRBJ1-3, with a weak D call TRBD1 (5 bases). Germline V gives CDR1 SGHTA, CDR2 FQGNSA. This CDR3 has 15 amino acids. With 2 bases removed from V and 0 bases from J, the gap between germline ends came to 8 bases. The CDR3 nucleotides read TGTGCCAGCAGCTTACCGCAGGGCTCTGGAAACACCATATATTTT. This codes for CASSLPQGSGNTIYF.

This clonotype has a handful of counts. The DNA of the CDR3 is TGTGCCAGCAGCTTCACCCTCGGACTCTCCGGGGGGAATGAGCAGTTCTTC. It encodes CASSFTLGLSGGNEQFF. The V gene is TRBV7-2, the J gene TRBJ2-1, with 7 bases that match TRBD2. The CDR3 extends over 17 amino acids. The V gene's germline CDR1 is SGHTA and CDR2 FQGNSA. Trimming at V came to 3 bases and at J to 7 bases, leaving 15 bases not matched to a gene.

In its sample, this clonotype was seen a few times. The chain joins TRBV20-1 to TRBJ1-4; no reliable D call. The CDR3 has 14 amino acids. V gave up 0 bases and J gave up 7 bases, with 12 bases separating them. Germline V gene data show CDR1 as DFQATT and CDR2 as SNEGSKA (reference sequence). This CDR3 reads CSARELGSGEKLFF. As DNA, the CDR3 is TGCAGTGCTAGAGAGCTAGGGTCGGGTGAAAAACTGTTTTTT.

This clonotype was picked up many times. V gene TRBV11-2 combines with J gene TRBJ1-1, with D maybe TRBD1 (6 bases). The CDR3 consists of 14 residues. Trimming shortened V by 5 bases and J by 2 bases, and 12 bases separated the two germline ends. Germline V lookup: CDR1 SGHAT, CDR2 FQNNGV. The CDR3 is CASSRGQINTEAFF. Here the CDR3 DNA reads TGTGCCAGCAGCCGGGGACAAATAAACACTGAAGCTTTCTTT.

The gene calls are TRBV3-1 and TRBJ2-7; 9 bases align to TRBD2. CDR3 length: 18 amino acids. From germline, CDR1 is LGHDT and CDR2 YNNKEL (reference sequence). The trim removed 1 base at V and 5 bases at J, leaving 15 bases unmatched. CDR3 sequence: CASSQGTSDTPFGDEQYF. The CDR3 DNA reads TGTGCCAGCAGCCAAGGGACTAGCGACACCCCCTTTGGCGACGAGCAGTACTTC.

The rearrangement links TRBV4-2 to TRBJ2-5; 8 bases line up with TRBD2. The CDR3 has 16 residues. V shed 5 bases, J shed 2 bases, and the junction held 10 bases outside the gene matches. From germline, CDR1 is LGHNA and CDR2 YNFKEQ. For the CDR3, the DNA is TGTGCCAGCAGCAAGGAGACTAGCGAGAGACAAGAGACCCAGTACTTC. Amino acids: CASSKETSERQETQYF.

This clonotype was found many times. CDR3 DNA: TGTGCCAGCAGCTTAACTGGCGGGTCTCAGGGCTACACCTTC. Protein: CASSLTGGSQGYTF. The rearrangement uses TRBV7-9 and TRBJ1-2; D remains unclear. The length of the CDR3 is 14 residues. Germline CDR1 is SEHNR and CDR2 is FQNEAQ (reference sequence). The ends were cut back, 2 bases at V and 8 bases at J, with 15 bases in the middle.

This clonotype occurred many times. This rearrangement joins TRBV28 to TRBJ2-7; D is unclear. Germline V gene sequence: CDR1 MDHEN, CDR2 SYDVKM. The V and J ends lost 4 bases and 5 bases respectively, with 6 bases between them. The CDR3 is 11 residues long. CDR3 in DNA: TGTGCCAGCAGTTCGAGTCACGAGCAGTACTTC. This sequence encodes CASSSSHEQYF.

The J gene is TRBJ1-3, the V gene TRBV20-1, with 9 bases matching TRBD1. Germline V CDR1 and CDR2: DFQATT, SNEGSKA (reference sequence). J lost 4 bases, V lost 6 bases, and 10 bases had no gene match. The CDR3 covers 15 residues. The CDR3 here is CSAPDRTGVGNTIYF. CDR3 nucleotide sequence: TGCAGTGCCCCAGATAGGACAGGGGTCGGAAACACCATATATTTT.

This chain uses TRBV29-1 with TRBJ2-5; D remains ambiguous. V shed 6 bases and J shed 3 bases, with 8 bases lying between them. Germline CDR1 reads SQVTM; CDR2 reads ANQGSEA. This CDR3 is 11 amino acids long. The CDR3 DNA sequence: TGCAGCGTCAGGACGGAAGAGACCCAGTACTTC. Amino acid sequence: CSVRTEETQYF.

The chain employs TRBV4-1 and TRBJ2-2, with 8 bases identical to TRBD2. The CDR3 contains 16 residues. J lost 1 base, V lost 4 bases, and 5 bases had no gene match. Germline loops: CDR1 MGHRA, CDR2 YSYEKL. The CDR3 region is CASSRRAGVNTGELFF. CDR3 coding DNA: TGCGCCAGCAGCCGACGAGCGGGAGTGAACACCGGGGAGCTGTTTTTT.